The text below deals with one T cell receptor (beta chain). There is no known antigen for this receptor. No base quality information exists; no much larger clone differs at one position. CDR3 length: 18 amino acids, cysteine to phenylalanine. The read is trimmed to its CDR3 DNA, 54 bases read in frame from base 1. At the junction V is shortened by 4 bases and J by 0 bases; bases outside the gene matches: 10. Reading the germline V gene (reference sequence) gives CDR1 SGHAT and CDR2 FQDESV. The sample is drawn from a study of identical twins (dated by TCRdb to the mid-2010s). As for the study more broadly: The study deep-sequenced TCR alpha and beta repertoires from monozygotic twins, unrelated adults of various ages and cord blood to test whether fetal clonotypes persist. Replicate twin experiments were performed at different times using different library preparation protocols to rule out contamination.

All donors were healthy Caucasians. Three pairs of female monozygotic twins, all aged about 18 to 30 years, made up the twin cohort. CD4+ and CD8+ T cell populations were isolated with positive isolation kits from Invitrogen. Preparation of the library involved 5' RACE. Sequencing was carried out with an Illumina HiSeq 2000. Template switching introduced a universal primer binding site; the final cDNA contained a unique molecular identifier, enabling accurate counting of TCR cDNA molecules. Specific primers in the conserved constant-segment region were used to synthesize first-strand cDNA for the TCR alpha and beta chains. To control for contamination, each cDNA library was double barcoded with a SMART-Mk sample barcode plus Illumina barcodes. TruSeq adapter sequences, together with Illumina sample barcodes, were added in two successive PCR steps. The TCR alpha and beta cDNA libraries were sequenced on the Illumina HiSeq platform using custom primers. The original methods were these. MiGEC was used to process raw reads and extract unique molecular identifiers, and MiXCR was used to find CDR3 positions. Recombination models were inferred per individual with the repgenHMM and IGoR tools using an EM algorithm. Shared clonotypes were analyzed with the tcR package in R, and sharing was normalized by the product of cloneset sizes. To study raw recombination free of thymic and clonal selection effects, out-of-frame nonproductive sequences were analyzed. TCRdb handled the public reads itself, with Q25 trimming in fastp and clone calling in MiXCR, and kept productive beta chains. Merged by CDR3 protein, the rows form single entries marked with the most common genes and DNA. These V and J calls derive from TCRdb rather than the authors' analysis. Here the sample has about 530,000 distinct CDR3 sequences; about a fifth occur a single time. The ten largest clones represent about 0.48% of the sample.

The research as a whole found: Excess twin sharing in beta out-of-frame sequences was weaker because fewer shared sequences lowered the signal-to-noise ratio. Zero-insertion analyses could be partly confounded by invariant T cells such as MAIT and iNKT, though diverse VJ usage argued against such confounding for most clonotypes. In monozygotic twins, out-of-frame TCR alpha sharing was systematically underestimated by recombination models, although the models agreed with sharing between unrelated individuals. Compared with coincidental sharing between unrelated individuals, out-of-frame TCR alpha sequences shared between twins showed an excess of sequences with low generation probability. Fewer insertions were carried by abundant cord blood beta clonotypes, a similar but weaker trend appeared in young adult naive repertoires, and no such trend appeared in memory repertoires. Because the same donors could not be followed over many years, the conclusions depended on cross-sectional statistical analysis.

A further study also used this sample, focusing on yellow fever vaccine responses in identical twins. From that second study: According to the authors, the vaccine-induced T cell response in identical twins seemed to be partly convergent and partly specific to each individual. In identical twins, the study followed T cell clones that responded to the vaccine with precision.

The sequenced sample was CD4+ T cells sorted from blood. The sequence derives from a young woman in good health. The sequence joins TRBV11-1 to TRBJ1-4; 8 junctional bases match TRBD1. The DNA reads as follows: TGTGCCAGCAGCTCAGACCGGGACAGGCAACCAACTAATGAAAAACTGTTTTTT. Translated, it reads CASSSDRDRQPTNEKLFF.